A single sample gave rise to the 29 T cell receptor beta chains below, sequenced in a study of blood T cell repertoires in COVID-19. This table comes from immunoSEQ multiplex PCR, and its TCRdb copy is limited to in-frame clones, with some not included. In the table there are some 100,000 clones, roughly 90% of which are singletons. Sequencing was carried out using peripheral blood. The receptors shown here come from a human donor with active COVID-19. The donor label of this sample is uncertain.

This clone was observed once. The rearrangement uses TRBV6-6 and TRBJ1-2; 9 nucleotides agree with TRBD1. V dropped 6 bases and J dropped 6; count of bases not matched to a gene: 8. The V gene's germline CDR1 is MNHNY and CDR2 SVGAGI (reference sequence). CDR3 length: 14 residues. The CDR3 region has the DNA TGTGCCAGCAGAAAAAGTGGGACAGGGCATGGCTACACCTTC. As protein: CASRKSGTGHGYTF.

V is TRBV7-9 and J is TRBJ2-2; D is possibly TRBD1 (6 bases). Germline-derived CDR1 and CDR2 are SEHNR and FQNEAQ (reference sequence). The CDR3 covers 16 residues. Trimming took off 5 bases at V and 1 base at J, with 14 bases between the two ends. The chain's CDR3 is CASSPTGQMNTGELFF. Here the CDR3 DNA reads TGTGCCAGCAGCCCCACGGGACAAATGAACACCGGGGAGCTGTTTTTT.

This rearrangement joins TRBV5-1 to TRBJ2-1; no clear D gene. V lost 0 bases to trimming and J lost 2 bases, with 9 bases between them. The CDR3 consists of 15 residues. CDR1 SGHRS and CDR2 YFSETQ come from the germline V gene. The CDR3 loop reads CASSLGGATYNEQFF. For the CDR3, the DNA is TGCGCCAGCAGCTTGGGCGGTGCAACCTACAATGAGCAGTTCTTC.

In this sample, this clone turned up once. The gene calls are TRBV15 and TRBJ2-7, with TRBD1 identical over 7 bases. V was clipped by 5 bases and J by 6 bases; unmatched bases: 7. Germline V gene lookup returns CDR1 LNHNV and CDR2 YYDKDF (reference sequence). The CDR3 covers 13 residues. CDR3 loop: CATSLTTGSEQYF. The CDR3 DNA reads TGTGCCACCAGCCTTACGACAGGGTCCGAGCAGTACTTC.

The sample holds a few counts of this clone. The V call is TRBV7-2, the J call TRBJ2-7; TRBD2 agrees at 10 bases. CDR3 size: 14 residues. J lost 4 bases, V lost 6 bases, and 6 bases had no gene match. Germline loops: CDR1 SGHTA, CDR2 FQGNSA. The CDR3 here is CASSNSGGSYEQYF. As DNA, the CDR3 is TGTGCCAGCAGTAATAGCGGGGGGTCTTACGAGCAGTACTTC. The complete variable domain, with remaining parts taken from reference TRBV7-2 and TRBJ2-7, reads GAGVSQSPSNKVTEKGKDVELRCDPISGHTALYWYRQSLGQGLEFLIYFQGNSAPDKSGLPSDRFSAERTGGSVSTLTIQRTQQEDSAVYLCASSNSGGSYEQYFGPGTRLTVT.

The chain employs TRBV3-1 (or the pseudogene TRBV3-2) and TRBJ2-5; 9 positions agree with TRBD2. Trimming at V came to 3 bases and at J to 5 bases, leaving 7 bases not matched to a gene. CDR3 length: 15 amino acids. CDR1 and CDR2 from the germline V gene are LGHDT and YNNKEL (reference sequence). In nucleotides, the CDR3 is TGTGCCAGCAGCCATTCCAGCGGGGGGTGGGAGACCCAGTACTTC. Translation: CASSHSSGGWETQYF.

This chain uses TRBV9 with TRBJ1-5, with D perhaps TRBD1 (5 bases). CDR1 is SGDLS and CDR2 is YYNGEE in the germline V gene. CDR3 length: 14 residues. Trimming removed 6 bases from V and 0 bases from J, with 10 bases in between. The CDR3, as DNA: TGTGCCAGCACCTCGGGGGATAGCAATCAGCCCCAGCATTTT. It encodes CASTSGDSNQPQHF.

This rearrangement joins TRBV7-7 to TRBJ2-5; TRBD2 matches 11 bases. Trimming at V came to 1 base and at J to 1 base, leaving 2 bases not matched to a gene. This CDR3 contains 16 residues. Germline-derived CDR1 and CDR2 are SSHAT and FNYEAQ (reference sequence). Here the CDR3 DNA reads TGTGCCAGCAGCTTAGGACTAGCGGGGAGCCAAGAGACCCAGTACTTC. Amino acids: CASSLGLAGSQETQYF.

V and J are TRBV7-2 and TRBJ2-3, with 13 positions matching TRBD2. The V gene's germline CDR1 is SGHTA and CDR2 FQGNSA. J lost 5 bases, V lost 3 bases, and 8 bases had no gene match. The CDR3 is 17 residues long. Here the CDR3 reads CASSFVTSGGFQDTQYF. The CDR3 DNA sequence: TGTGCCAGCAGCTTCGTGACTAGCGGGGGGTTTCAAGATACGCAGTATTTT.

For the CDR3, the DNA is TGTGCCAGCAGCTTGGCGGGGGCTTCTGGTGAAAAACTGTTTTTT. Translating gives CASSLAGASGEKLFF. V and J are TRBV13 and TRBJ1-4; possibly TRBD1 for D (6 bases). The germline CDR1 and CDR2 sequences are PRHDT and FYEKMQ (reference sequence). This CDR3 contains 15 residues. The V gene lost 3 bases and the J gene lost 7 bases, with 15 bases spanning the gap.

This chain uses TRBV19 with TRBJ1-2; a weak D match, TRBD1 (6 bases). The CDR3 totals 12 residues. Trimming pared 5 bases from V and 8 bases from J, leaving 12 bases between. In germline, CDR1 is LNHDA, CDR2 SQIVND (reference sequence). The CDR3 nucleotides read TGTGCCAGTAGTCCCCGAGGGGGAGGCTACACCTTC. As protein: CASSPRGGGYTF.

This chain connects TRBV7-2 to TRBJ1-1, with 7 bases identical to TRBD1. CDR1 is SGHTA, CDR2 FQGNSA, per germline. The CDR3 has 14 residues. Trimming at V came to 2 bases and at J to 5 bases, leaving 5 bases not matched to a gene. The CDR3 region has the DNA TGTGCCAGCAGCTTAACAGGGGTAGTGACTGAAGCTTTCTTT. It translates to CASSLTGVVTEAFF.

This chain's CDR3 is CASSLGTLRDSQQETQYF. The CDR3 nucleotides are TGTGCCAGCAGCTTAGGTACCCTCCGGGACAGCCAACAAGAGACCCAGTACTTC. The V and J genes are TRBV11-3 and TRBJ2-5; the match to TRBD1 covers 7 bases. V dropped 1 base and J dropped 2; count of bases not matched to a gene: 13. This CDR3 is built from 18 residues. Germline CDR1 reads SGHNT; CDR2 reads YENEEA.

The chain links TRBV5-3 to TRBJ1-5; D gene ambiguous. TRBV5-3 counts as an open reading frame of uncertain function. V lost 4 bases, J lost 4 bases, and 12 bases lay in between. The CDR3 has 14 residues. The CDR3 coding sequence is TGTGCCAGAAGCAGTAGACAACCTAATCAGCCCCAGCATTTT. Protein product: CARSSRQPNQPQHF.

The J gene is TRBJ2-1, the V gene TRBV11-2; D unclear. There are 13 residues in the CDR3. V was cut by 5 bases and J by 12 bases, with 17 bases left in between. Germline CDR1 SGHAT, CDR2 FQNNGV. As DNA, the CDR3 is TGTGCCAGCAGCCCTAGTAGCTTAGTGGGGCAGTTCTTC. Its translation is CASSPSSLVGQFF.

The chain couples TRBV6-2 or TRBV6-3 to TRBJ2-2, with D perhaps matching TRBD2 (5 bases). The germline CDR1 and CDR2 sequences are MNHEY and SVGEGT. The CDR3 runs to 14 residues. Trimming shortened V by 0 bases and J by 5 bases, and 7 bases separated the two germline ends. The CDR3 DNA follows: TGTGCCAGCAGTTACTCTCCGGGGACCGGGGAGCTGTTTTTT. Its protein is CASSYSPGTGELFF.

The J gene is TRBJ1-3, the V gene TRBV19; no reliable D call. The CDR3 contains 16 residues. The V end lost 7 bases, the J end lost 2 bases, and 18 bases lay between the germline ends. In germline, CDR1 is LNHDA, CDR2 SQIVND (reference sequence). The CDR3 spells CASNQPRSETGNTIYF. The CDR3 nucleotides are TGTGCCAGTAACCAACCGCGTTCGGAGACTGGAAACACCATATATTTT.

The chain joins TRBV3-1 (or the pseudogene TRBV3-2) to TRBJ1-6, with TRBD1 as a possible D gene (6 bases). The CDR3 length is 15 residues. V gave up 5 bases and J gave up 9 bases, with 17 bases separating them. Germline V CDR1 and CDR2: LGHDT, YNNKEL (reference sequence). The CDR3 protein is CASSKAGLGGSPLHF. For the CDR3, the DNA is TGTGCCAGCAGCAAGGCCGGGCTAGGGGGTTCACCCCTCCACTTT.

This clone has only one observation. J is TRBJ2-7 and V is TRBV4-3; D ambiguous. Trimming removed 1 base from V and 0 bases from J, with 10 bases in between. CDR3 length: 15 amino acids. The germline V gene encodes CDR1 LGHNA and CDR2 YSLEER. DNA of the CDR3: TGCGCCAGCAGCCAAGGGTCAGGAATCTCCTACGAGCAGTACTTC. Residues: CASSQGSGISYEQYF.

V and J are TRBV27 and TRBJ1-5; D uncertain. The CDR3 contains 14 residues. Germline assignment: CDR1 MNHEY and CDR2 SMNVEV (reference sequence). V was clipped by 3 bases and J by 3 bases, with 9 bases between them. For the CDR3, the DNA is TGTGCCAGCAGTTTGTTACAGAACAATCAGCCCCAGCATTTT. It is translated as CASSLLQNNQPQHF.

As for this clone: At one end the junction does not follow the germline gene, possibly because of a read error. The genes are TRBV7-7 and TRBJ1-2; the D gene is possibly TRBD1 (5 bases). The CDR3 spans 18 residues. Germline V gene data show CDR1 as SSHAT and CDR2 as FNYEAQ (reference sequence). Here the CDR3 reads CASSLPRQPHIPLRGYTF. For the CDR3, the DNA is TGTGCTAGCAGCTTACCCCGACAGCCGCACATACCTTTGAGAGGCTACACCTTC.

This chain uses TRBV6-4 with TRBJ2-1, with 7 bases fitting TRBD1. Losses at the gene ends were 6 bases for V and 4 bases for J; bases not matched to a gene: 9. Germline loops: CDR1 MRHNA, CDR2 SNTAGT. The CDR3 has 15 amino acids. The CDR3 nucleotides read TGTGCCAGCAGCACAGGGGCCGAGCCTTACAATGAGCAGTTCTTC. Encoded protein: CASSTGAEPYNEQFF.

The V call is TRBV20-1, the J call TRBJ1-2; D gene unclear. Trimming took off 3 bases at V and 1 base at J, with 12 bases between the two ends. The germline V gene encodes CDR1 DFQATT and CDR2 SNEGSKA (reference sequence). This CDR3 is 14 amino acids long. The DNA for the CDR3 is TGCAGTGCTAGTAAAAGTCAACTTAACTATGGCTACACCTTC. Translating it yields CSASKSQLNYGYTF.

The V gene is TRBV30, the J gene TRBJ1-2, with 9 bases identical to TRBD1. CDR1 and CDR2 from the germline V gene are GTSNPN and SVGIG (reference sequence). This CDR3 region has 14 residues. The J segment lost 2 bases and the V segment lost 2 bases, leaving 3 bases of the junction unmatched. CDR3 sequence: CAWSLGQGNYGYTF. The CDR3 nucleotides read TGTGCCTGGAGTTTGGGACAGGGAAACTATGGCTACACCTTC.

The chain links TRBV30 to TRBJ2-3; the D is unclear. Per germline, CDR1 GTSNPN and CDR2 SVGIG (reference sequence). With 2 bases removed from V and 6 bases from J, the gap between germline ends came to 6 bases. This CDR3 spans 11 amino acids. Here the CDR3 DNA reads TGTGCCTGGAGTCCACGGGATACGCAGTATTTT. Its translation is CAWSPRDTQYF.

The V call is TRBV5-1, the J call TRBJ2-7; the D is unclear. This CDR3 is 12 amino acids long. CDR1 and CDR2 from the germline V gene are SGHRS and YFSETQ. Trimming took 1 base from V and 3 from J, leaving 5 bases between them. CDR3 nucleotides: TGCGCCAGCAGCTTGACAGTCTACGAGCAGTACTTC. Encoded protein: CASSLTVYEQYF. Based on the CDR3 plus reference TRBV5-1 and TRBJ2-7, the full variable domain is KAGVTQTPRYLIKTRGQQVTLSCSPISGHRSVSWYQQTPGQGLQFLFEYFSETQRNKGNFPGRFSGRQFSNSRSEMNVSTLELGDSALYLCASSLTVYEQYFGPGTRLTVT.

The V and J genes are TRBV9 and TRBJ2-1, with D unresolved. Trimming pared 2 bases from V and 7 bases from J, leaving 7 bases between. CDR1 is SGDLS and CDR2 is YYNGEE in the germline V gene. This CDR3 comprises 12 residues. This CDR3 reads CASSVEFNEQFF. The CDR3 DNA follows: TGTGCCAGCAGCGTCGAGTTTAATGAGCAGTTCTTC.

This CDR3 is CATSRSRQGVNSPLHF. CDR3 bases: TGTGCCACCAGCAGATCCCGACAGGGAGTTAATTCACCCCTCCACTTT. The J gene is TRBJ1-6, the V gene TRBV15, with 7 bases lining up with TRBD1. CDR3 length: 16 amino acids. CDR1 LNHNV and CDR2 YYDKDF come from the germline V gene (reference sequence). Trimming at V came to 2 bases and at J to 6 bases, leaving 7 bases not matched to a gene.

The CDR3 reads CASSLFRGLPDEKLFF. The CDR3 nucleotides are TGTGCCAGCAGTTTATTTCGGGGACTTCCTGATGAAAAACTGTTTTTT. The chain joins TRBV28 to TRBJ1-4, with a weak D call TRBD1 (5 bases). The CDR3 spans 16 residues. Trimming cost V 1 base and J 6 bases, with 15 bases left between them. Germline lookup yields CDR1 MDHEN and CDR2 SYDVKM.